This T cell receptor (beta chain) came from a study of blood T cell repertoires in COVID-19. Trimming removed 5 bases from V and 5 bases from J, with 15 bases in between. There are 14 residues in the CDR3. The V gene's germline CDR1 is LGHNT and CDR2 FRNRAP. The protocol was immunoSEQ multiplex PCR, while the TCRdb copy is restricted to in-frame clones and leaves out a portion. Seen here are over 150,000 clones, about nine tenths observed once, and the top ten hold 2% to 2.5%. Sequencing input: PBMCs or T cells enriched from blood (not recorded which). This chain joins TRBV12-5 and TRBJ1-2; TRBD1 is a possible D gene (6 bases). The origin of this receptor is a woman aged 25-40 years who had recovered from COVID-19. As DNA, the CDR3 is TGTGCTAGTGGTCCTGGACAGTCAGTTTATGGCTACACCTTC. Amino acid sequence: CASGPGQSVYGYTF.